Many counts were recorded for the clone carrying this T cell receptor (beta chain). Its matching antigen is unknown. This record comes from a study of T-cell reconstitution after alpha-beta-depleted transplantation in children. General observations from the study: About two months after transplant, alpha-beta T cells reportedly came from several hundred expanded graft clones. Once a year had passed after transplant, T-cell counts and diversity came mostly from newly produced T cells. Recipient T cells and thymic progenitors that survived gave rise to the high TCRbeta diversity observed at day 60 in some patients.

CDR1 and CDR2 (germline): KGHSH, LQKENI. There are 14 residues in the CDR3. Losses at the gene ends were 6 bases for V and 5 bases for J; bases not matched to a gene: 7. It was with unique molecular identifiers that the TCRbeta library was prepared. TCRdb fed the PCR reads into MiXCR, producing one record per CDR3 protein. The sample lists over 200,000 distinct CDR3 sequences; about a tenth were seen once. The sample in question was PBMCs, obtained before TCRalphabeta/CD19-depleted stem cell transplant. The sequence came from a child in the first two years of life with acute myeloid leukemia, due to receive a stem cell transplant. The chain couples TRBV18 to TRBJ2-1; TRBD1 matches at 7 bases. This CDR3 reads CASSLGTDHNEQFF. In DNA form, the CDR3 reads TGTGCCAGCTCGCTCGGGACAGATCACAATGAGCAGTTCTTC.